The source of this TCR beta chain is a study of cytomegalovirus exposure and HLA in healthy donors. Study-level findings and limits: Most subjects had HLA-A and HLA-B alleles reportedly predicted accurately by TCR beta sequences.

The PCR had 60 Vbeta and 13 Jbeta primers. TCRdb's table, derived via immunoSEQ multiplex PCR, lists solely in-frame clones and lacks some. The table has approximately 160,000 clones, 65% to 80% seen once. With respect to this clone: Its antigen is not identified.

Germline CDR1 and CDR2: SGHRS and YFSETQ. The V gene lost 3 bases and the J gene lost 4 bases, with 8 bases spanning the gap. The CDR3 has 13 amino acids. This TCR came from a woman between 40 and 50 years old in good health and CMV-seropositive. The specimen sequenced was PBMCs. The chain combines TRBV5-1 with TRBJ2-1, with unresolved D. CDR3 protein: CASSSQAYNEQFF. The CDR3 DNA is TGCGCCAGCAGCTCCCAAGCTTACAATGAGCAGTTCTTC.